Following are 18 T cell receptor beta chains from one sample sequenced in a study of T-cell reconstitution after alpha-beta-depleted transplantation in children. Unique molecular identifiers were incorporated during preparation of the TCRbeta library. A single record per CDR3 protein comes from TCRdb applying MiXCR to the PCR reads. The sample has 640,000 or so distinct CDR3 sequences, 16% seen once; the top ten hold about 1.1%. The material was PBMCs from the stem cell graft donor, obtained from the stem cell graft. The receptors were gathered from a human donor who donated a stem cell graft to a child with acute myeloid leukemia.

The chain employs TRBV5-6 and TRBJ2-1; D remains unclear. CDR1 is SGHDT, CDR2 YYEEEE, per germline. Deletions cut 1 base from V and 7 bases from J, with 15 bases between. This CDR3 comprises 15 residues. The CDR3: CASSLIVLRGNEQFF. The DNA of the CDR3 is TGTGCCAGCAGCTTGATCGTCCTTCGAGGAAATGAGCAGTTCTTC.

CDR3 sequence (DNA): TGCAGTGCTAGAGATCCGGGGCCCCAGCCCCAGCATTTT. This sequence encodes CSARDPGPQPQHF. This rearrangement joins TRBV20-1 to TRBJ1-5; maybe TRBD1 (5 bases). Germline V gene data show CDR1 as DFQATT and CDR2 as SNEGSKA (reference sequence). This CDR3 contains 13 residues. Trimming removed 0 bases from V and 7 bases from J, with 10 bases in between.

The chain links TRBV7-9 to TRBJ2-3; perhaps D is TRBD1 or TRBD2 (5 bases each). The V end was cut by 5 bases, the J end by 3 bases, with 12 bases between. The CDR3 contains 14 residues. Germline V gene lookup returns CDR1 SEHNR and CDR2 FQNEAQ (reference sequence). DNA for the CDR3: TGTGCCAGCAGCCCCCGGGACGGGACAGATACGCAGTATTTT. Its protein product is CASSPRDGTDTQYF.

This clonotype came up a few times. In DNA, the CDR3 is TGTGCCAGCAGCACCAGTGGTGGCGAGCAGTACGTC. It yields the protein CASSTSGGEQYV. The gene calls are TRBV7-6 and TRBJ2-7; D not certain. V shed 5 bases and J shed 6 bases, with 11 bases lying between them. CDR3 length equals 12 residues. Germline V gives CDR1 SGHVS, CDR2 FNYEAQ.

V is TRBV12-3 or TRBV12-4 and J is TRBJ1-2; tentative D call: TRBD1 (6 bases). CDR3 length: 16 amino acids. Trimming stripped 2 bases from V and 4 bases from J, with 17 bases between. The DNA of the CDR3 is TGTGCCAGCAGTTTACACGGACAGACCCTATTCTATGGCTACACCTTC. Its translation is CASSLHGQTLFYGYTF.

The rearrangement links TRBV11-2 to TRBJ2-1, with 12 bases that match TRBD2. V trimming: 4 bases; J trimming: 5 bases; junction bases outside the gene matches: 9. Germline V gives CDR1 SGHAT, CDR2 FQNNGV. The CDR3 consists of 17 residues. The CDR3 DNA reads TGTGCCAGCAGCTCAACTAGCGGGGGGACTAGGGACAATGAGCAGTTCTTC. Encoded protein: CASSSTSGGTRDNEQFF. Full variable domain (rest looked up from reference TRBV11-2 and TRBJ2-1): EAGVAQSPRYKIIEKRQSVAFWCNPISGHATLYWYQQILGQGPKLLIQFQNNGVVDDSQLPKDRFSAERLKGVDSTLKIQPAKLEDSAVYLCASSSTSGGTRDNEQFFGPGTRLTVL.

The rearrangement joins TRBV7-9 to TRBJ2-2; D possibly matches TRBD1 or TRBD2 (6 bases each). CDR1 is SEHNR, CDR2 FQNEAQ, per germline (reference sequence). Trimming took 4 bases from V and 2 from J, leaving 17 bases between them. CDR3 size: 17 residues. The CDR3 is CASSSTLGGINTGELFF. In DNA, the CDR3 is TGTGCCAGCAGCTCAACGCTCGGGGGCATCAACACCGGGGAGCTGTTTTTT.

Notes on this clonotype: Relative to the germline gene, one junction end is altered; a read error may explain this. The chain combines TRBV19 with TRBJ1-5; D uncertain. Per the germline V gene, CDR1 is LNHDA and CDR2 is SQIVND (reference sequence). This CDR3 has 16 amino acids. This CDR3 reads CASSIRPDYSNQHQHF. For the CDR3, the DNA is TGTGCCAGTAGTATACGGCCGGATTATAGCAATCAGCACCAGCATTTT.

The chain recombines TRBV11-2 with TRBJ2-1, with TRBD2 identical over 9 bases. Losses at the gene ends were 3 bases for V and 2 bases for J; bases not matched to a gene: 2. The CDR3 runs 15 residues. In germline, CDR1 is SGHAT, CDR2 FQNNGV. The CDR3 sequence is CASSFAGGAYNEQFF. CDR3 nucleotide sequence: TGTGCCAGCAGCTTCGCGGGGGGGGCCTACAATGAGCAGTTCTTC.

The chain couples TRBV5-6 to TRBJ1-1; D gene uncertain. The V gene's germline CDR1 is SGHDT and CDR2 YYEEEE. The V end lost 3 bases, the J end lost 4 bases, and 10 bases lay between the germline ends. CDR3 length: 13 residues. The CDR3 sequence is CASSYGRATEAFF. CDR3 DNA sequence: TGTGCCAGCAGCTACGGACGGGCCACTGAAGCTTTCTTT. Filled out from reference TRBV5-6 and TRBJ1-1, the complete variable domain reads DAGVTQSPTHLIKTRGQQVTLRCSPKSGHDTVSWYQQALGQGPQFIFQYYEEEERQRGNFPDRFSGHQFPNYSSELNVNALLLGDSALYLCASSYGRATEAFFGQGTRLTVV.

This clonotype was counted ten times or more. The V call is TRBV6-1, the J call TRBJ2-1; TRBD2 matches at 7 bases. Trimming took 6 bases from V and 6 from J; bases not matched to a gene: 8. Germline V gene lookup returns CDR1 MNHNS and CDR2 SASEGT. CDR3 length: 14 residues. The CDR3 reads CASSLRDYFNEQFF. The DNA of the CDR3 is TGTGCCAGCAGCCTACGGGACTACTTCAATGAGCAGTTCTTC.

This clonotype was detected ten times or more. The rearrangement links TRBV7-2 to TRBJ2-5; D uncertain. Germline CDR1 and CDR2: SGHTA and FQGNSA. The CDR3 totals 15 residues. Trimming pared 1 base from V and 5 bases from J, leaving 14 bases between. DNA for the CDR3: TGTGCCAGCAGCTTAGTTTTGGTAGACGGCGAGACCCAGTACTTC. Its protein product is CASSLVLVDGETQYF.

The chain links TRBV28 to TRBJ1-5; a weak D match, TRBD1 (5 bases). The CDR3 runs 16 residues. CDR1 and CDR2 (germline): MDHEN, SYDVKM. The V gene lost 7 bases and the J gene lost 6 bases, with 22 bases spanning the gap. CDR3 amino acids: CASTSRRRGGIQPQHF. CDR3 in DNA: TGTGCCAGCACCTCCCGTAGACGGGGGGGGATTCAGCCCCAGCATTTT.

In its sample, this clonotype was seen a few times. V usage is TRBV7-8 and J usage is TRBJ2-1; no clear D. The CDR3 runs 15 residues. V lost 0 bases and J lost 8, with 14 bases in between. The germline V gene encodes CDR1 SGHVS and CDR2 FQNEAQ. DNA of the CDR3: TGTGCCAGCAGCTTAGCGCAGAGACATACGTATGAGCAGTTCTTC. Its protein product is CASSLAQRHTYEQFF. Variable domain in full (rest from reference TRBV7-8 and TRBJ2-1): GAGVSQSPRYKVAKRGQDVALRCDPISGHVSLFWYQQALGQGPEFLTYFQNEAQLDKSGLPSDRFFAERPEGSVSTLKIQRTQQEDSAVYLCASSLAQRHTYEQFFGPGTRLTVL.

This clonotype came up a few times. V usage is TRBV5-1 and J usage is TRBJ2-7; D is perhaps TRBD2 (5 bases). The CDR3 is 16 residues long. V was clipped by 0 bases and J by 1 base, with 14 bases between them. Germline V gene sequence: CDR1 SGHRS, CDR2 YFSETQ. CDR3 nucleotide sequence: TGCGCCAGCAGCTTGGGCGGACTTATATGGTCCTACGAGCAGTACGTC. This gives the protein CASSLGGLIWSYEQYV.

As DNA, the CDR3 is TGTGCCAGCTCACCTCAGGACGGCTTAGGAGAGCAGTACTTC. Residues: CASSPQDGLGEQYF. This chain joins TRBV18 and TRBJ2-7; D gene uncertain. V was cut by 3 bases and J by 7 bases, with 16 bases left in between. Germline V gives CDR1 KGHSH, CDR2 LQKENI. The CDR3 sequence is 14 residues long.

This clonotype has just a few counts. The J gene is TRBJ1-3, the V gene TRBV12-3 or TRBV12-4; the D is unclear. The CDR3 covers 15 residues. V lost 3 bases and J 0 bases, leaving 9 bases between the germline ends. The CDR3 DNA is TGTGCCAGCAGTTTGTCGGTCCTCTCTGGAAACACCATATATTTT. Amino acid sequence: CASSLSVLSGNTIYF.

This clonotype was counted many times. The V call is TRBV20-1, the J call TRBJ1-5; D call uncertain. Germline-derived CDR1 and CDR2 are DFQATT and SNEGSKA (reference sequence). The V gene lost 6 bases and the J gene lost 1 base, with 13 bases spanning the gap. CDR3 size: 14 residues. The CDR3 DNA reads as TGCAGTGCCCCGATTGCGGGGAGCAATCAGCCCCAGCATTTT. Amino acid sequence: CSAPIAGSNQPQHF.